This entry concerns a single T cell receptor beta chain. What it recognizes is unknown. Treatment defined: AdE1-LMPpoly-expanded autologous EBV-specific T-cell therapy followed by anti-PD-1 nivolumab. Libraries were prepared by immunoSEQ multiplex PCR; TCRdb keeps only in-frame clonotypes and omits some of them. The sample includes roughly 22,000 clones, over 65% of them seen just once. The source of the sample is a study of EBV T-cell therapy then PD-1 blockade in nasopharyngeal carcinoma. The sequence was collected from a man in his forties with nasopharyngeal carcinoma. The sample here was CD8+ T cells from blood, taken at day -245 from a patient whose treatment included autologous EBV-specific T cells and nivolumab.

The CDR3 sequence is CASSQSSGGEQYF. The CDR3 DNA sequence: TGTGCCAGCAGCCAATCATCAGGGGGCGAGCAGTACTTC. The gene calls are TRBV16 and TRBJ2-7; 7 nucleotides match TRBD1. The CDR3 covers 13 residues. CDR1 is KGHSY, CDR2 FQNENV, per germline. V lost 0 bases to trimming and J lost 6 bases; unmatched junction nucleotides: 2.